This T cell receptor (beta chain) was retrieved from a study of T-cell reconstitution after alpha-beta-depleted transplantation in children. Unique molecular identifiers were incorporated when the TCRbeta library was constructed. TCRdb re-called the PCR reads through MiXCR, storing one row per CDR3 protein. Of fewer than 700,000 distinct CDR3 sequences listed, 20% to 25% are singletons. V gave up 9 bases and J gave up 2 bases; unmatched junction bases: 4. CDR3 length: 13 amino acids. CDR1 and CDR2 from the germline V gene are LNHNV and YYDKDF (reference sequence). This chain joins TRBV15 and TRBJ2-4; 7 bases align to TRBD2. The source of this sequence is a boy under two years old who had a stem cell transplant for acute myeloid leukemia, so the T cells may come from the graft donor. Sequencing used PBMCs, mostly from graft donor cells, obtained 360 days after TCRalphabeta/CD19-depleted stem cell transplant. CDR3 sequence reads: CATGGGTKNIQYF. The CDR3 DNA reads TGTGCCACGGGGGGAGGGACCAAAAACATTCAGTACTTC.